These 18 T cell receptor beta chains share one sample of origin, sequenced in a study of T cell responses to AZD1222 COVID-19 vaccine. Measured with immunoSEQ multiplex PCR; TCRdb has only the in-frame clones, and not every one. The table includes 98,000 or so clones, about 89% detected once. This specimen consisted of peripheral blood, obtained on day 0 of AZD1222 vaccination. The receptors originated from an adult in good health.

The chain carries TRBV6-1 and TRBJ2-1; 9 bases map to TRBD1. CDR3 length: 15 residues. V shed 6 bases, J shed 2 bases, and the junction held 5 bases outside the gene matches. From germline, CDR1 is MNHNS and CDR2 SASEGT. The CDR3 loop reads CASRGDRDAYNEQFF. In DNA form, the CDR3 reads TGTGCCAGCAGGGGGGACAGGGACGCCTACAATGAGCAGTTCTTC.

DNA of the CDR3: TGTGCCAGCAGTTATAGGACGTTAGGAGAAGCTTTCTTT. The encoded protein is CASSYRTLGEAFF. The V and J genes are TRBV6-5 and TRBJ1-1; D is uncertain. Germline CDR1 MNHEY, CDR2 SVGAGI. CDR3 length equals 13 residues. V dropped 3 bases and J dropped 8 bases, with 13 bases sitting between them.

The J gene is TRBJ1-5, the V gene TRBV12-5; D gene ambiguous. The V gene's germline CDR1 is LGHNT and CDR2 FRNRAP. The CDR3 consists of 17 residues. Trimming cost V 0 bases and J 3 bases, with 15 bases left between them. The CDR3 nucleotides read TGTGCTAGTGGTTTGGTACGAGAGATTGGAAACAATCAGCCCCAGCATTTT. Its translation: CASGLVREIGNNQPQHF.

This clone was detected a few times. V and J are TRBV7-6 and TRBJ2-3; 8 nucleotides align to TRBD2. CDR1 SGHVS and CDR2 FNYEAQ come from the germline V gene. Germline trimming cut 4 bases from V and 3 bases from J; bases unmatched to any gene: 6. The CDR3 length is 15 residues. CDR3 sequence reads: CASSYSGGLTDTQYF. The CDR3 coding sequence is TGTGCCAGCAGCTATTCGGGGGGGCTAACAGATACGCAGTATTTT.

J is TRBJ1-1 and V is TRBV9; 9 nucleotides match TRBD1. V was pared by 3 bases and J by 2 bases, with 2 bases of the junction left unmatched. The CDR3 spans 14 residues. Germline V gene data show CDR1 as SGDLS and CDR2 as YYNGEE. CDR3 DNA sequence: TGTGCCAGCAGCGGAACAGGGGGCAACACTGAAGCTTTCTTT. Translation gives CASSGTGGNTEAFF. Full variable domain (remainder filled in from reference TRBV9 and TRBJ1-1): DSGVTQTPKHLITATGQRVTLRCSPRSGDLSVYWYQQSLDQGLQFLIQYYNGEERAKGNILERFSAQQFPDLHSELNLSSLELGDSALYFCASSGTGGNTEAFFGQGTRLTVV.

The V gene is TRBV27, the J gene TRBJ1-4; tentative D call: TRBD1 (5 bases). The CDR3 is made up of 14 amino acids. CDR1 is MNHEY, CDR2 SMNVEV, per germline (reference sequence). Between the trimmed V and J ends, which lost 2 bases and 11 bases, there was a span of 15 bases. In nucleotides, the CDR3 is TGTGCCAGCAGTTTACGACAGAGATTTGGTAAACTGTTTTTT. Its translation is CASSLRQRFGKLFF. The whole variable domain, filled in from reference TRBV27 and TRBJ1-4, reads EAQVTQNPRYLITVTGKKLTVTCSQNMNHEYMSWYRQDPGLGLRQIYYSMNVEVTDKGDVPEGYKVSRKEKRNFPLILESPSPNQTSLYFCASSLRQRFGKLFFGSGTQLSVL.

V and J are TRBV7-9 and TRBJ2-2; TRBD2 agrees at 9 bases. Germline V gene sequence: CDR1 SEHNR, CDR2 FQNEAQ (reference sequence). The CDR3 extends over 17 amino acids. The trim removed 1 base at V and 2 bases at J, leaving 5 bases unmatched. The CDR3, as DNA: TGTGCCAGCAGCTTAGACTTAGCGGGGGAAAACACCGGGGAGCTGTTTTTT. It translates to CASSLDLAGENTGELFF. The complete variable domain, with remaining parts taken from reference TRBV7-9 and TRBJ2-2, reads DTGVSQNPRHKITKRGQNVTFRCDPISEHNRLYWYRQTLGQGPEFLTYFQNEAQLEKSRLLSDRFSAERPKGSFSTLEIQRTEQGDSAMYLCASSLDLAGENTGELFFGEGSRLTVL.

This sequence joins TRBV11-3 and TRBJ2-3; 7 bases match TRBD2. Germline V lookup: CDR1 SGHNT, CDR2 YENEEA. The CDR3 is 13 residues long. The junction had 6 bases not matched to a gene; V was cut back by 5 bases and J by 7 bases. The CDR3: CASSTLAGNTQYF. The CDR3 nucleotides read TGTGCCAGCAGCACCTTAGCGGGTAATACGCAGTATTTT.

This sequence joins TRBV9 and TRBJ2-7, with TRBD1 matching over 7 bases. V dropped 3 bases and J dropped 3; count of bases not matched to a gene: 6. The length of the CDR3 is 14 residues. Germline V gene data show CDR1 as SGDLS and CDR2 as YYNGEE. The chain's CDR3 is CASSDNTGDYEQYF. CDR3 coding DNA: TGTGCCAGCAGCGATAACACAGGGGACTACGAGCAGTACTTC.

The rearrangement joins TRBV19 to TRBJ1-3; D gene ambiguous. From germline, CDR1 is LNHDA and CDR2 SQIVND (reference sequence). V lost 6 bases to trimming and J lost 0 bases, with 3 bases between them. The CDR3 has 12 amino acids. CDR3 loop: CASRGSGNTIYF. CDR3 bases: TGTGCCAGTAGAGGCTCTGGAAACACCATATATTTT.

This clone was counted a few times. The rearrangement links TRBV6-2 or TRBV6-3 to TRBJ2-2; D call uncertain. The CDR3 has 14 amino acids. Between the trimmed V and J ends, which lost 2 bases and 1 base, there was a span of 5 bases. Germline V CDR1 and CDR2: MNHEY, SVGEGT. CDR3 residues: CASSYDGNTGELFF. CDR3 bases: TGTGCCAGCAGTTACGACGGGAACACCGGGGAGCTGTTTTTT.

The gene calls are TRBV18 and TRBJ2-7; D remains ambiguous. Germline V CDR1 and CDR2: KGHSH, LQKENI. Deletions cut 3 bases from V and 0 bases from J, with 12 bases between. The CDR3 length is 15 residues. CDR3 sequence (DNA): TGTGCCAGCTCACCCCCCGGGCCAGCCTCCTACGAGCAGTACTTC. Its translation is CASSPPGPASYEQYF.

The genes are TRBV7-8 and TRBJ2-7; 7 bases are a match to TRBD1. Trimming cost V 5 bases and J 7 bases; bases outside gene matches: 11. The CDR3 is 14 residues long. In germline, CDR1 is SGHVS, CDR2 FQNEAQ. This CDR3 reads CASSELDRVSEQYF. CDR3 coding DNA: TGTGCCAGCAGCGAACTAGACAGGGTGTCTGAGCAGTACTTC.

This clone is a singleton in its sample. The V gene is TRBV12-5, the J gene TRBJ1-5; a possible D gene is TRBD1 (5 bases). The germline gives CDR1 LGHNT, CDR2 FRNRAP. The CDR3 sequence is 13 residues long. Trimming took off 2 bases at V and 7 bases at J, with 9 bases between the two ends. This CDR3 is CASGLLGPQPQHF. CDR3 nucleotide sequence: TGTGCTAGTGGTTTGTTGGGGCCCCAGCCCCAGCATTTT.

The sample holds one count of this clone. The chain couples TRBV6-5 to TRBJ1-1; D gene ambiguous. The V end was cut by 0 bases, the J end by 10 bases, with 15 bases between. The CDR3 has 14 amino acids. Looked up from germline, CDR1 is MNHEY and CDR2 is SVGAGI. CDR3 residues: CASSYSVGLGRAFF. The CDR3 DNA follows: TGTGCCAGCAGTTACTCAGTAGGTTTGGGAAGAGCTTTCTTT.

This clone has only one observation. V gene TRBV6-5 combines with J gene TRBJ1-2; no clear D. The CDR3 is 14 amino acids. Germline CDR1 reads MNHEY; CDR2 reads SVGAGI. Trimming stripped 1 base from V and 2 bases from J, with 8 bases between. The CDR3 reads CASSYLQTNYGYTF. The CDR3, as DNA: TGTGCCAGCAGTTACTTACAGACAAACTATGGCTACACCTTC.

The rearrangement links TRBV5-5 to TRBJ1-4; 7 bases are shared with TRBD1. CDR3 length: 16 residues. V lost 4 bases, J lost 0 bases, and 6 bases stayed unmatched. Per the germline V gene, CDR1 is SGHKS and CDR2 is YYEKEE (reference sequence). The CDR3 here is CASSRGTDPTNEKLFF. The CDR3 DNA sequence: TGTGCCAGCAGCAGAGGGACAGACCCAACTAATGAAAAACTGTTTTTT.

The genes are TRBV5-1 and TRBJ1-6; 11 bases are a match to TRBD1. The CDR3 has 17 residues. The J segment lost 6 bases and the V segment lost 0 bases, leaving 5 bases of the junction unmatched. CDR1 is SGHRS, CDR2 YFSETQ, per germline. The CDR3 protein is CASSLEGQGAGNSPLHF. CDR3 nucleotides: TGCGCCAGCAGCTTGGAAGGACAGGGGGCGGGTAATTCACCCCTCCACTTT.